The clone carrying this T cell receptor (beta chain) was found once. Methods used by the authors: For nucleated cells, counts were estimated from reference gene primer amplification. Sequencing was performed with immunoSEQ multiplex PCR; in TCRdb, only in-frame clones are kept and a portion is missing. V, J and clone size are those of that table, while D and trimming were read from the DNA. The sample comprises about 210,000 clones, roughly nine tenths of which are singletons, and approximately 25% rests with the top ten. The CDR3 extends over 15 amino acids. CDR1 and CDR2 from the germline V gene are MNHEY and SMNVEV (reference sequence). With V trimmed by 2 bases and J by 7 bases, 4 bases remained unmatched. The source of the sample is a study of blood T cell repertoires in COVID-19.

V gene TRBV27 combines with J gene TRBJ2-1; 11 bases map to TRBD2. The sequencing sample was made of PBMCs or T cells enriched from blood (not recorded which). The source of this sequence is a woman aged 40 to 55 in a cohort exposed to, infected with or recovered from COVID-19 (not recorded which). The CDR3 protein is CASSLPSGRWNEQFF. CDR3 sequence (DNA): TGTGCCAGCAGTTTACCTAGCGGGAGGTGGAATGAGCAGTTCTTC.